The source of this TCR beta chain is a study of blood T cell repertoires in COVID-19. Study-level information: Samples came from the United States, Italy and Spain, spanning acute and convalescent COVID-19. T cells, B-cell-depleted T cells, or PBMCs provided the cDNA or gDNA that served as material.

Method: immunoSEQ multiplex PCR; TCRdb's copy keeps in-frame clones and lacks some. The sample contains about 240,000 clones, roughly 82% of which appear only once. V shed 6 bases and J 4 bases; nucleotides not matched to a gene: 6. The CDR3 is made up of 15 amino acids. In germline, CDR1 is MDHEN, CDR2 SYDVKM. The V and J genes are TRBV28 and TRBJ1-6; 7 bases agree with TRBD1. The sequence derives from a woman aged 70-85 years with acute or convalescent COVID-19. The sequencing input was peripheral blood. CDR3 protein: CASSGGDSYNSPLHF. The DNA for the CDR3 is TGTGCCAGCAGCGGGGGGGACAGTTATAATTCACCCCTCCACTTT.